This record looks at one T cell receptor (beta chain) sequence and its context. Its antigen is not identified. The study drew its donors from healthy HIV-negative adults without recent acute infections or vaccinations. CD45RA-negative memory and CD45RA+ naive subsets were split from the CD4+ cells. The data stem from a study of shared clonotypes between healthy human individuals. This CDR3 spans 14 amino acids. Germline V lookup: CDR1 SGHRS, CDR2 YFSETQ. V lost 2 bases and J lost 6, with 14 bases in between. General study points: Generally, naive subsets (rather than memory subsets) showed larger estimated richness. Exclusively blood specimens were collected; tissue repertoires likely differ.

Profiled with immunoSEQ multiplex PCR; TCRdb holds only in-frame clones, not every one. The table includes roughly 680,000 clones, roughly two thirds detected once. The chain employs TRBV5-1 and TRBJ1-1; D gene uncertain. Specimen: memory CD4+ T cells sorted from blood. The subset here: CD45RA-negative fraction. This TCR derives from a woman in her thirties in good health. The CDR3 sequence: CASSFGVILAEAFF. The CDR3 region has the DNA TGCGCCAGCAGCTTCGGGGTGATCTTGGCTGAAGCTTTCTTT.